This record looks at one TCR beta chain sequence and its context. The antigen is not known. The data were taken from a study of OX40 agonist ivuxolimab in advanced cancers. Overall study results and limits: The specificity for antigen of the expanded peripheral T cells was not determined.

Looked up from germline, CDR1 is ENHRY and CDR2 is SYGVKD. The J segment lost 6 bases and the V segment lost 6 bases, leaving 3 bases of the junction unmatched. This CDR3 is built from 14 residues. The assay was immunoSEQ multiplex PCR, and TCRdb's table has in-frame clones only and misses some. This sample has more than 75,000 clones; 85% to 90% occur once, and the top ten carry over 0.75%. This clonotype was sampled from an adult with an advanced solid tumor such as melanoma, head and neck, liver or kidney cancer. The chain carries TRBV10-3 and TRBJ2-2; 11 bases map to TRBD1. Sequenced material: CD4+ or CD8+ T cells sorted from blood, taken in a trial of the OX40 agonist ivuxolimab. The CDR3 loop is CAISPDRGPGELFF. CDR3 nucleotides: TGTGCCATCAGCCCGGACAGGGGGCCCGGGGAGCTGTTTTTT.